This TCR beta chain was found in a study of blood T cell repertoires in COVID-19. V lost 1 base, J lost 1 base, and 17 bases lay in between. The CDR3 consists of 17 residues. Germline CDR1 SGHRS, CDR2 YFSETQ. Study members were between roughly 18 and 89 years old and lived in approximately 25 US regions. Data came from immunoSEQ multiplex PCR; TCRdb stores just in-frame clones and leaves some out. The sample has under 300,000 clones; approximately 90% are singletons. The TCR was taken from a woman in her twenties or thirties with acute COVID-19. The sequencing sample was made of PBMCs or T cells enriched from blood (not recorded which). The J gene is TRBJ1-1, the V gene TRBV5-1; D gene unclear. The CDR3 loop is CASSLFFGAGSNTEAFF. CDR3 sequence (DNA): TGCGCCAGCAGCTTGTTTTTCGGAGCGGGATCGAACACTGAAGCTTTCTTT.